What follows is one TCR beta chain and its context. Its antigen is not yet known. No much larger clone is present one base from it, and per-base qualities are unavailable. The label giving this sample's time point can be read as: 12 months on ibrutinib. For TCR beta library preparation, roughly 2 micrograms of genomic DNA were isolated from cryopreserved PBMCs. High-throughput TCR beta sequencing was performed on longitudinal blood samples from CLL patients receiving ibrutinib monotherapy. The patients were enrolled in a single-center, open-label phase 2 trial of ibrutinib monotherapy. On a MiSeq, deep resolution sequencing aimed for a depth between 1 in 1 million and 1 in 200,000 T cells, with each clonotype covered 10x on average. TCR beta libraries were generated with the immunoSEQ hsTCRB Kit. The paper's data handling went like this. Data were analyzed with ImmunoSEQ Data Assistant and ImmunoSEQ Analyzer, with V, D and J genes assigned per IMGT definitions. Clonality, which ranges from 0 to 1, was calculated as one minus the normalized Shannon entropy of productive rearrangement frequencies. Only overrepresented clonotypes making up at least 0.05% of each patient's repertoire were included in the public clonotype analysis. About a dozen repertoires from age-matched healthy donors, obtained from immuneACCESS, served as clonality controls. Here the immuneACCESS table is served through TCRdb, limited to in-frame sequences with V and J called. Missing clones are a known gap in these copies; in checked studies unresolved V genes cover under half, and the rest lacks a known reason. V and J calls and clone size are as listed in that table; D and trimming were resolved from the DNA. The sample includes approximately 190,000 clones, with just over 70% observed a single time. The ten largest clonotypes hold 5.9% of the sample.

CDR1 MDHEN and CDR2 SYDVKM are derived from the germline V gene. The CDR3, cysteine through phenylalanine, is 10 amino acids long. Only CDR3 DNA remains: 30 bases, in frame from the first base. Cut back by 8 bases and 9 bases, the V and J ends lie 10 bases apart. The data were taken from a study of cytotoxic CD8 clonotypes in ibrutinib-treated CLL (dated by TCRdb to about 2021). Background on the whole study: The cohort had about a dozen relapsed/refractory and 15 treatment-naive patients; approximately 18 were IGHV unmutated. Response samples were obtained after a median of around eleven months of treatment, with a range of roughly 6 to 40 months. Partial responses were observed in some 24 patients and complete responses in 2; after a median follow-up of 68 months, remission was maintained in 14 patients and progression was observed in approximately 12. Of the roughly 81 people in the trial, 26 had longitudinal samples available. On average, each sample had approximately 260,000 productive templates and 100,000 or so productive rearrangements. Cryopreserved peripheral blood mononuclear cells were obtained prior to treatment, at the time of response, and at either disease progression or sustained remission. Patients were still on ibrutinib when every remission and progressive disease sample was collected. Study-wide findings and limitations: Sampling times were not matched between sustained-remission and progressing patients, and lymph node repertoires were not studied. At baseline, clonality was higher than in age-matched healthy donors and showed a strong correlation with circulating CD8+ T-cell counts. Clonality increased at ibrutinib response, stayed stable in sustained remission, and fell back toward baseline at progression. Public clonotypes were rare and either contracted or stayed stable during treatment, and the rise in clonality at ibrutinib response reflected the expansion of private clonotypes.

This specimen consisted of PBMCs, obtained after 12 months of ibrutinib treatment. The TCR was taken from a human donor with chronic lymphocytic leukemia. The rearranged segments are TRBV28 and TRBJ1-1; the D gene identity is not certain. The DNA sequence is given as TGTGCCAGCGTATCCGTGAAAGCTTTCTTT. Its translation reads: CASVSVKAFF.